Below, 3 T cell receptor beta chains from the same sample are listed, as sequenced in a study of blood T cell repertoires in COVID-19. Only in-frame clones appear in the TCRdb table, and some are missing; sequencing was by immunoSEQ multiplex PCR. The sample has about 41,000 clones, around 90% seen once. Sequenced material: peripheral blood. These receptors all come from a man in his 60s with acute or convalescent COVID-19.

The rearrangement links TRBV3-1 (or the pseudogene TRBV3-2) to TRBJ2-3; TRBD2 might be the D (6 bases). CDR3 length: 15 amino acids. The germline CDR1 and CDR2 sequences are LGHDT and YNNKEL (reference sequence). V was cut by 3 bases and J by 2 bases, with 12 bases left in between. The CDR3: CASSQGTSYTDTQYF. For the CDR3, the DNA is TGTGCCAGCAGCCAGGGGACTTCTTACACAGATACGCAGTATTTT.

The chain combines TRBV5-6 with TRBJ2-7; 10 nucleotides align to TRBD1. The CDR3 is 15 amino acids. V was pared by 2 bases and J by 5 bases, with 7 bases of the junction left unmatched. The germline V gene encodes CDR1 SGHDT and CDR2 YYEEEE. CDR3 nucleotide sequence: TGTGCCAGCAGCTTACCGGGACAGGGGCGAAACGAGCAGTACTTC. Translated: CASSLPGQGRNEQYF.

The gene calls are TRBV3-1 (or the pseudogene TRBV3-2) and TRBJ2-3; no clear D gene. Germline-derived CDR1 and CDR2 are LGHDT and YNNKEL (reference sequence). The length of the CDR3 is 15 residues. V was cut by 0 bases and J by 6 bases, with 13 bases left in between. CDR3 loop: CASSQEGELWDTQYF. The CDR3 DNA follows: TGTGCCAGCAGCCAAGAAGGAGAACTCTGGGATACGCAGTATTTT.